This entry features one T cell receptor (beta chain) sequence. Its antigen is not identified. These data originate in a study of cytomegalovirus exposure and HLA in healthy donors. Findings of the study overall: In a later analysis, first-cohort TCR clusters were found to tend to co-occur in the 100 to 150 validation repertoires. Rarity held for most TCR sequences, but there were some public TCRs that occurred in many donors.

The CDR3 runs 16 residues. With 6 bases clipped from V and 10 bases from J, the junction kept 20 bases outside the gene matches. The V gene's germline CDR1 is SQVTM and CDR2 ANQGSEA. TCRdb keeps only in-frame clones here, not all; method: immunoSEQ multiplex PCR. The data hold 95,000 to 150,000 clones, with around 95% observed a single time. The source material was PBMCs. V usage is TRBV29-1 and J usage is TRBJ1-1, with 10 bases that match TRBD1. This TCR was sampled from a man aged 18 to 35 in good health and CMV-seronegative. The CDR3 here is CSVPRRGTGAAGGAFF. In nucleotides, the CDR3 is TGCAGCGTCCCCCGGAGGGGGACAGGGGCCGCCGGCGGAGCTTTCTTT. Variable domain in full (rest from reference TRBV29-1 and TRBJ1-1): SAVISQKPSRDICQRGTSLTIQCQVDSQVTMMFWYRQQPGQSLTLIATANQGSEATYESGFVIDKFPISRPNLTFSTLTVSNMSPEDSSIYLCSVPRRGTGAAGGAFFGQGTRLTVV.